A selection of T cell receptor beta chains follows, all from one sample in a study of T cells after yellow fever vaccination. MiXCR was run by TCRdb on the 5' RACE reads, yielding one entry per CDR3 protein. The table has 300,000 to 400,000 distinct CDR3 sequences, around 12% seen once. Sequencing was performed on CD4+ T cells sorted from PBMCs, taken 15 days after the yellow fever booster vaccination. These receptors were collected from a man aged 18 to 30 who received the YFV17D yellow fever vaccine. Each CDR3 is given with its conserved first and last residue. A D gene is named only where the DNA matches it firmly. Size is stated for part of the rows, as once, few or many counts, or as a class when the clone is expanded.

CDR3nt	CDR3aa	v_gene	d_gene	len	abundance	j_gene
TGTGCCAGCAGCCCCCCATCAGGGAGGGTGGCAGATACGCAGTATTTT	CASSPPSGRVADTQYF	TRBV7-2	TRBD2	16	few	TRBJ2-3
TGTGCCAGCAGCCAGCCAGGGGGGCAACAAGAGACCCAGTACTTC	CASSQPGGQQETQYF	TRBV5-4	-	15	few	TRBJ2-5
TGTGCCAGCAGCCATGACAGGCAAGAGACCCAGTACTTC	CASSHDRQETQYF	TRBV7-9	-	13	-	TRBJ2-5
TGCAGCGTCAGGGGGTTGGCTAATGAAAAACTGTTTTTT	CSVRGLANEKLFF	TRBV29-1	TRBD1	13	few	TRBJ1-4
TGTGCCAGCAGTTTAGACAGGGGCGGTTCGAATGAGCAGTTCTTC	CASSLDRGGSNEQFF	TRBV12-3/TRBV12-4	TRBD1	15	-	TRBJ2-1
TGTGCCAGCAGTTACAGATGGACAGGGGCCAACGTCCTGACTTTC	CASSYRWTGANVLTF	TRBV6-5	-	15	few	TRBJ2-6
TGTGCCATCAGCGTTAGCGGACGGCGGACAGATACGCAGTATTTT	CAISVSGRRTDTQYF	TRBV10-3	-	15	many	TRBJ2-3
TGTGCCAGCAGTAGCGGGACGGGGAAGAACACTGAAGCTTTCTTT	CASSSGTGKNTEAFF	TRBV11-2	-	15	few	TRBJ1-1
TGCAGCGTTGTAAGGGGGGCGGAGAACACTGAAGCTTTCTTT	CSVVRGAENTEAFF	TRBV29-1	-	14	-	TRBJ1-1
TGTGCCACCAGCAGAGAGGCAGGGCAGGGTCTGCCCCTCCACTTT	CATSREAGQGLPLHF	TRBV15	-	15	-	TRBJ1-6
TGTGCCACCGAAGCGGGGGGCCCCCCAGATACGCAGTATTTT	CATEAGGPPDTQYF	TRBV2	TRBD2	14	few	TRBJ2-3
TGTGCCAGCAGTGAACTCGGCAGGGGGCCCGGGGGCCACTACGAGCAGTACTTC	CASSELGRGPGGHYEQYF	TRBV2	TRBD1	18	few	TRBJ2-7
TGTGCCAGCAGCGGCCGGGACAGGGGGGAAGAGCAGTACTTC	CASSGRDRGEEQYF	TRBV3-1	TRBD1	14	few	TRBJ2-7
TGCGCCAGCAGCCACGGGACCCCCGAGATGGAGCAGTTCTTC	CASSHGTPEMEQFF	TRBV5-1	-	14	many	TRBJ2-1
TGTGCCAGCAGTTTACGAGGGGGCCACTACAATGAGCAGTTCTTC	CASSLRGGHYNEQFF	TRBV27	TRBD1	15	-	TRBJ2-1
TGCAGCGTAACCGGACAGGGGGATCAGCCCCAGCATTTT	CSVTGQGDQPQHF	TRBV29-1	TRBD1	13	-	TRBJ1-5
TGCAGCGTGAAACAGGGGAACTCCTACGAGCAGTACTTC	CSVKQGNSYEQYF	TRBV29-1	TRBD1	13	-	TRBJ2-7
TGTGCCAGCACTATGGACAGGAACACTGAAGCTTTCTTT	CASTMDRNTEAFF	TRBV12-3/TRBV12-4	-	13	-	TRBJ1-1
TGCGCCAGCAGGCCGCCGGGACAGCGCTCCAATGAGCAGTTCTTC	CASRPPGQRSNEQFF	TRBV4-1	TRBD1	15	-	TRBJ2-1
TGTGCCAGCAGCCCCACCTCCAACGTCCTGACTTTC	CASSPTSNVLTF	TRBV12-3/TRBV12-4	-	12	few	TRBJ2-6
TGTGCCAGCAGCTTAGTAGTTGGTACGCAGTATTTT	CASSLVVGTQYF	TRBV9	-	12	-	TRBJ2-3
TGTGCCAGCAGCCCTAGTAGCGGACAGGGCTCGACGCAGTATTTT	CASSPSSGQGSTQYF	TRBV7-2	TRBD1	15	few	TRBJ2-3
TGTGCCAGCAGAAAGAGGACAGGGGGAAACTCTGGGGCCAACGTCCTGACTTTC	CASRKRTGGNSGANVLTF	TRBV6-6	TRBD1	18	few	TRBJ2-6
TGTGCCACCGAAACGACCCCAGGGGTAATCTACGAGCAGTACTTC	CATETTPGVIYEQYF	TRBV28	-	15	few	TRBJ2-7
TGCAGTGCTTTCTACGGGACGGAAAAAGCTTTCTTT	CSAFYGTEKAFF	TRBV20-1	-	12	few	TRBJ1-1
TGCGCCAGCAGCCAGGCAGAGCAAGACTTC	CASSQAEQDF	TRBV4-3	-	10	many	TRBJ1-2
TGTGCCAGCAGCTTAGCGGGCGGGGGAAGTACTGAAGCTTTCTTT	CASSLAGGGSTEAFF	TRBV7-9	-	15	-	TRBJ1-1
TGTGCCAGCAGTTTTTGGGGGGTCGACTATGGCTACACCTTC	CASSFWGVDYGYTF	TRBV12-3/TRBV12-4	-	14	-	TRBJ1-2
TGTGCCAGCAGCCGAGGAGGCAGCGCCAACACCGGGGAGCTGTTTTTT	CASSRGGSANTGELFF	TRBV6-4	-	16	few	TRBJ2-2
TGCGCCAGCAGCCAAGGGGCGGGGGTAGCCTACGAGCAGTACTTC	CASSQGAGVAYEQYF	TRBV4-3	TRBD2	15	-	TRBJ2-7
TGCAGTGCTTGGGGTTTAGGACAGGTCAATCAGCCCCAGCATTTT	CSAWGLGQVNQPQHF	TRBV20-1	TRBD1	15	many	TRBJ1-5
TGTGCCAGCAGCGCGCCGGCCACTCGCACAGATACGCAGTATTTT	CASSAPATRTDTQYF	TRBV7-9	-	15	few	TRBJ2-3
TGTGCCAGCAGCCGCATTGGCCTGAACACTGAAGCTTTCTTT	CASSRIGLNTEAFF	TRBV12-3/TRBV12-4	-	14	-	TRBJ1-1
TGCGCCAGCAGCAGAGGGGACACCGGGGAGCTGTTTTTT	CASSRGDTGELFF	TRBV5-1	-	13	many	TRBJ2-2
TGCAGTGCTAGAAAAGGGGGCGCGGGTAATCAGCCCCAGCATTTT	CSARKGGAGNQPQHF	TRBV20-1	TRBD1	15	-	TRBJ1-5
TGCAGCCGGGGGAAAGAGTACAATGAGCAGTTCTTC	CSRGKEYNEQFF	TRBV20-1	-	12	many	TRBJ2-1
TGTGCCGTTCAGCCCAGGTCCACCGGGGAGCTGTTTTTT	CAVQPRSTGELFF	TRBV24-1	-	13	many	TRBJ2-2
TGTGCCAGCTTCCCAGACAGTAACACCGGGGAGCTGTTTTTT	CASFPDSNTGELFF	TRBV7-9	-	14	many	TRBJ2-2
TGTGCCAGCAGTGACGAGAACAAAGCTTTCTTT	CASSDENKAFF	TRBV2	-	11	-	TRBJ1-1
TGTGCCACCAGTGATTCGAGTCGGACCGGGGAGCTGTTTTTT	CATSDSSRTGELFF	TRBV24-1	-	14	-	TRBJ2-2
TGTGCCAGCAGCTTAGCTCCGACCTCTGGAAACACCATATATTTT	CASSLAPTSGNTIYF	TRBV7-9	-	15	-	TRBJ1-3
TGCAGCGCAGGGGCCCGGTCCTACGAGCAGTACTTC	CSAGARSYEQYF	TRBV29-1	-	12	-	TRBJ2-7
TGTGCCAGCAGCTTAGCTTTACGATATCAGAACACTGAAGCTTTCTTT	CASSLALRYQNTEAFF	TRBV7-9	-	16	few	TRBJ1-1
TGTGCCTCTACAGGCGTGGGCGCAGATACGCAGTATTTT	CASTGVGADTQYF	TRBV10-3	-	13	-	TRBJ2-3
TGCGCCAGCACCCCACTTGGTGGGACAGGGGGCGTTAACTATGGCTACACCTTC	CASTPLGGTGGVNYGYTF	TRBV5-1	TRBD1	18	few	TRBJ1-2
TGTGCCAGCAGCCTAGAGATACAGGGGACCGGGGAGCTGTTTTTT	CASSLEIQGTGELFF	TRBV4-2	TRBD1	15	few	TRBJ2-2